This TCR beta chain emerged from a study of T cells in localized non-small cell lung cancer (dated by TCRdb to 2018 to 2020). Regarding the study in general: Comparing tumors with uninvolved tumor-adjacent lungs, the study looked at the T cell repertoires of roughly 250 patients with early-stage NSCLC. The cohort comprised a few hundred treatment-naïve NSCLC patients with resected, localized lung tumors. NSCLC patients had a mean age of around 61 years, and 120 to 150 were male and more than 90 female.

V and J are truncated by 2 bases and 1 base respectively, leaving an intervening sequence of 10 bases. The CDR3 measures 15 amino acids from cysteine to phenylalanine. Only the CDR3 part of the read is kept: 45 bases, read in frame from the first base. TCR beta CDR3 regions were sequenced from DNA using the immunoSEQ Assay. The authors' analysis ran thus. T cell density was computed as TCR beta template counts normalized to usable DNA estimated by amplifying housekeeping genes. The preseqR package was used to estimate richness by extrapolating to 400,000 templates for PBMC samples and to 120,000 templates for tissue samples. Clonality was taken to be one minus Pielou's evenness. Differential abundance testing on productive amino-acid clonotypes, with a minimum total count of 5 and an alpha of 0.1, was used to identify tissue-enriched TCRs. The Jaccard Index and the Morisita Overlap Index were used to measure how much the repertoires overlapped between compartments. GLIPH grouped TCR beta CDR3s together with public tetramer-defined viral CDR3s, and a viral motif had to include at least three viral sequences and show V-gene enrichment. In its TCRdb copy, this immuneACCESS table keeps in-frame sequences only and misses some clones. Where compared with another copy, unresolved V genes explain less than half of these, and the others have no known cause. V and J calls and clone size are given by that table; D and trimming were obtained from the DNA. This sample comprises fewer than 12,000 clones, around 47% of them detected only once. Approximately 4.5% of the sample is in the top ten clones.

With respect to this clone: The specificity of this receptor is unknown. No per-base quality is available; no much larger clone lies one base away.

Broader findings and caveats from the paper: Longer overall survival was associated with higher T cell density in blood, whereas shorter survival was associated with higher clonality in adjacent lung. Because multi-region tumor sequencing was not performed, intratumor heterogeneity could not be ruled out. Because the study design was exploratory, TCR variables were selected using unadjusted p-values without false-discovery rate correction. A median of around 57 of the top 100 tumor clones were detected in paired uninvolved adjacent lung, and around 27 of these tumor clones were also found among the top 100 clones of the paired uninvolved adjacent lung. The highest T cell clonality was observed in uninvolved tumor-adjacent lung, where clonality exceeded that of tumor, suggesting that antigenic responses were more focused in uninvolved tumor-adjacent lung.

Specimen: lymph node tissue, collected before any cancer treatment. The clonotype was recovered from a woman aged 35 to 69 with stage II squamous cell lung carcinoma. This chain is built from TRBV6-7 and TRBJ2-3; D gene: possibly TRBD2, on 6 matching bases. TRBV6-7 is filed as an ORF, its function uncertain. The CDR3 protein is CASSYPGLRTDTQYF. The nucleotides read TGTGCCAGCAGTTACCCGGGACTTCGCACAGATACGCAGTATTTT.